This note documents a single TCR beta chain sequence. What it binds is not known. A read error is possible here, since a much larger clone lies one base away. The data derive from a study of blood T cells in healthy people across ages. Study-wide findings and caveats: Age showed a roughly linear inverse relationship with TCR beta diversity per million T cells. Diversity estimates from one million T cells were considered underestimates.

Donors ranged from roughly 6 to 100 years old and were healthy Caucasians in Russia. PCR was performed a second time for about 6 to 11 cycles using a sample-barcoded 5' primer and a J-beta primer mix. Any given sample supplied a minimum of 2.5 million CDR3-containing paired-end reads. Using its own MiXCR run on the 5' RACE reads, TCRdb lists one record per CDR3 protein. The top ten hold 7% to 9% of the sample, which has about 1,800,000 distinct CDR3 sequences, 28% seen once. The CDR3 loop spans 15 amino acids. The clonotype was recovered from a woman younger than 45 in good health. This sequence joins TRBV12-3 or TRBV12-4 and TRBJ2-1, with D perhaps assigned TRBD1 or TRBD2 (5 bases each). Gene TRBJ2-7 matches the end of the DNA better, so the J call may be wrong. Sequencing was done on a sample of blood. CDR3 amino acids: CASRSRDGTYNEQYF. CDR3 coding DNA: TGTGCCAGCAGATCCCGGGACGGGACCTACAATGAGCAGTACTTC.